Listed below are T cell receptor beta chains from one sample, sequenced in a study of cytomegalovirus exposure and HLA in healthy donors. TCRdb's copy holds only in-frame clones and misses some; the assay was immunoSEQ multiplex PCR. This sample has 200,000 or so clones, with more than 65% found just once. The sample consisted of PBMCs. Source of these receptors: a woman in her 30s in good health and CMV-seropositive. CDR3s include the opening cysteine and the closing phenylalanine or tryptophan. The D gene is left open where the match is weak. Clone size is stated in some rows and not others, as once, few, many or a class when expanded.

len	v_gene	abundance	d_gene	j_gene	CDR3aa
20	TRBV14	NA	TRBD2	TRBJ2-1	CASSQKFRGLAGAIYNEQFF
14	TRBV7-7	NA	NA	TRBJ2-1	CASSFAGTYNEQFF
17	TRBV4-2	NA	NA	TRBJ1-2	CASSQGMREITPMGYTF
15	TRBV7-8	NA	TRBD1	TRBJ1-2	CASHQDRGLNYGYTF
13	TRBV10-1	NA	NA	TRBJ1-6	CASNPNRVSPLHF
15	TRBV5-1	NA	TRBD1	TRBJ2-7	CASSVNLGQGYEQYF
14	TRBV7-2	NA	TRBD2	TRBJ2-5	CASTSERGQETQYF
14	TRBV7-9	NA	TRBD1	TRBJ1-5	CASSETGDRQPQHF
15	TRBV6-1	NA	TRBD2	TRBJ2-1	CASSEFGTSSNEQFF
13	TRBV6-4	NA	TRBD2	TRBJ2-7	CARQREGPCEQYF
15	TRBV18	NA	NA	TRBJ1-6	CASSPLQATNSPLHF
16	TRBV5-4	NA	TRBD2	TRBJ2-3	CASSLRSLAGTDTQYF
10	TRBV2	NA	NA	NA	CASMGYEQYF
15	TRBV19	NA	NA	TRBJ2-3	CASQPLDRRADTQYF
14	TRBV28	NA	NA	TRBJ1-3	CASSSPDRRNTIYF
15	TRBV6-6	once	NA	TRBJ2-1	CASTLPSVSYNEQFF
18	TRBV25-1	NA	NA	TRBJ1-4	CASSATLQGVSTNEKLFF
21	TRBV4-2	NA	TRBD2	TRBJ2-1	CASSQDGERGPTESSYNEQFF
14	TRBV5-6	NA	TRBD1	TRBJ2-7	CASSPDRGRGEQYF
14	TRBV11-3	once	NA	TRBJ1-1	CASSLRAGYTEAFF
14	TRBV6-5	NA	NA	TRBJ1-4	CASTRGSGHEKLFF
13	TRBV6-5	few	NA	TRBJ1-1	CASSYSTGPEAFF
16	TRBV5-1	few	NA	TRBJ2-1	CASSLSQGHLPNEQFF
15	TRBV9	once	NA	TRBJ2-7	CASSKFDRSYDEQYF
14	TRBV7-8	NA	TRBD1	TRBJ1-3	CASSWDSSGNTIYF
13	TRBV27	NA	NA	TRBJ2-7	CASSTTVRHEQYF
17	TRBV4-1	once	NA	TRBJ2-7	CASRMGGGKNLYYEQYF
11	TRBV7-2	NA	NA	TRBJ1-4	CASSSSEKLFF
16	TRBV5-4	NA	TRBD2	TRBJ2-1	CASSLKRGGLYNEQFF
17	TRBV28	NA	TRBD1	TRBJ2-2	CASKDRGRVGSTGELFF
16	TRBV10-3	NA	NA	TRBJ2-3	CAISAETGYSTDTQYF
15	TRBV6-1	few	NA	TRBJ1-2	CASSELGDTTYGYTF
11	TRBV10-1	NA	NA	TRBJ2-7	CASSDHYEQYF
15	TRBV7-8	NA	TRBD1	TRBJ2-5	CASSSLRDSQETQYF
13	TRBV6-5	NA	TRBD1	TRBJ1-1	CASSPPGGTEAFF
14	TRBV5-4	NA	NA	TRBJ1-1	CASSFKRGSTEAFF
15	TRBV5-4	NA	TRBD1	TRBJ1-2	CASSWKGQPFYGYTF
11	TRBV7-6	NA	NA	TRBJ1-4	CAPDRDEKLFF
16	TRBV4-3	NA	NA	TRBJ2-7	CASSQATGTRSYEQYF
14	TRBV29-1	NA	NA	TRBJ1-4	CSVGWGGRNEKLFF
12	TRBV11-2	few	NA	TRBJ2-1	CASSLGPREQFF
14	TRBV4-1	NA	TRBD1	TRBJ1-2	CASSLEQGTYGYTF
14	TRBV5-1	once	NA	TRBJ1-1	CASSLVGLVAPAFF
15	TRBV5-8	NA	NA	TRBJ1-5	CASSLSHGVNQPQHF